This TCR beta chain stems from a study of Ad26.COV2.S vaccination and SARS-CoV-2 variants (dated by TCRdb to the early 2020s). In terms of the full investigation: Vaccine-arm donors were drawn from COV1001, a multicentre, randomized, double-blind, placebo-controlled phase I-IIa trial of Ad26.COV2.S in healthy adults. Ad26.COV2.S was given intramuscularly at 5x10^10 or 1x10^11 viral particles, as a single shot or as two shots 56 days apart. TCRbeta repertoire sequencing served as the tool for gauging how specific and how broad the SARS-CoV-2-reactive T cell receptors were following Ad26.COV2.S vaccination. The TCR-sequenced set comprised about 32 samples: some 19 Ad26.COV2.S vaccine recipients, 5 placebo recipients and 8 SARS-CoV-2 convalescent individuals. Participants in the trial were split at random into five groups of five each, receiving low-dose or high-dose Ad26.COV2.S once or twice, or else placebo on both occasions. Throughout the experiments and outcome assessment, investigators stayed blinded to trial group allocation. General conclusions and limits of the study: After vaccination, spike-specific CD8+ and CD4+ T cell responses were reported to show substantial breadth. Compared with placebo recipients, Ad26.COV2.S recipients showed higher spike-specific TCR breadth (P = 0.0014). Vaccine and placebo recipients had comparable non-spike TCR breadth, which fits with the vaccine containing only spike. The study was not powered for comparison of responses between vaccine doses or regimens. The authors noted that total T cell responses may have been underestimated by the TCR breadth and depth analyses.

The immunoSEQ Assay was the method used to sequence TCRbeta CDR3 regions. After extraction, genomic DNA underwent amplification by bias-controlled multiplex PCR, followed by high-throughput sequencing. As for the authors' bioinformatics: To quantify the absolute abundance of every unique TCRbeta CDR3 region, sequences were collapsed and filtered. T cell fraction was estimated by normalizing TCRbeta template counts to usable DNA, which was measured by amplifying reference genes present in all nucleated cells. Repertoire TCRs were annotated as SARS-CoV-2-specific by exact matching of V gene, CDR3 amino acid sequence and J gene to a known reactive TCR set. The reference SARS-CoV-2 TCR set came from MIRA and was filtered for enrichment in COVID-19-positive ImmuneCODE repertoires, removing public or cross-reactive TCRs. Based on the MIRA antigens, annotated TCRs were further analysed at the level of specific ORF or position within ORF. Breadth was defined as annotated unique rearrangements over total unique productive rearrangements; depth was the summed frequency of those rearrangements. TCR breadth was compared between groups using two-sided Wilcoxon rank-sum tests. TCRdb obtained this table from immuneACCESS and retained in-frame rearrangements with V and J assigned. These tables miss some clones; where compared with another copy, unresolved V genes account for less than half of the shortfall, and the remainder is unexplained. Clone size and V and J calls were adopted from that table, with D and trimming inferred from the DNA. The sample table contains about 400,000 clones; only one count was recorded for 80% to 90% of them. The ten most abundant clones make up around 7% of the sample.

The sample's treatment or condition label, in plain terms: some 19 received Ad26.COV2.S at low or high dose, single or two shots; about 5 received placebo; per-sample allocation not given. For vaccine and placebo recipients, the sequenced repertoires came from samples collected on day 63 after the first injection. Between 29 July and 7 August 2020, Cohort 1b enrolled about 27 adults aged 18-55 years at one site in Boston, USA. Ad26.COV2.S consisted of a replication-incompetent adenovirus type 26 vector by which a prefusion-stabilized SARS-CoV-2 spike protein from the original Wuhan strain was expressed. Worth noting for this clone: Its antigen has not been determined. No base quality information exists; no much larger clone differs at one position.

Sequences KGHDR (CDR1) and SFDVKD (CDR2) are obtained from the germline V gene. V is pared back by 0 bases and J by 11 bases, with 12 bases lying between the germline termini. Including cysteine and phenylalanine, the CDR3 has 13 amino acids. Only the CDR3 DNA is retained, 39 bases long and in frame from the first base. This sample comprised peripheral blood, obtained in a trial of Ad26.COV2.S vaccine versus placebo. The receptor's source is a person between 18 and 59 years old who received the Ad26.COV2.S COVID-19 vaccine or a placebo. The chain couples TRBV24-1 to TRBJ1-1, with the identity of the D gene unclear. CDR3 reads: CATSDLPVAWAFF. In nucleotide form, the sequence is TGTGCCACCAGTGATTTGCCGGTGGCTTGGGCTTTCTTT.